What follows are 3 T cell receptor beta chains derived from one specimen sequenced in a study of blood T cell repertoires in COVID-19. Profiled with immunoSEQ multiplex PCR; TCRdb holds only in-frame clones, not every one. The repertoire holds about 160,000 clones, with over 60% as singletons. The sequenced sample consisted of peripheral blood. The origin of the receptors is a man in his 60s with acute or convalescent COVID-19.

The CDR3 DNA sequence: TGTGCCAGCAGCCTACTAGCGGGGCCCACAGATACGCAGTATTTT. It translates to CASSLLAGPTDTQYF. The chain combines TRBV7-3 with TRBJ2-3; 10 positions match TRBD2. CDR3 length equals 15 residues. CDR1 is SGHTA and CDR2 is FQGTGA in the germline V gene. The V segment lost 5 bases and the J segment 2 bases; nucleotides outside the gene matches: 4.

The V and J genes are TRBV2 and TRBJ1-1, with a possible D match to TRBD1 (5 bases). The V gene's germline CDR1 is SNHLY and CDR2 FYNNEI. Trimming removed 2 bases from V and 10 bases from J, with 14 bases in between. The CDR3 covers 13 residues. The CDR3 is CASSEQGRVTAFF. CDR3 sequence (DNA): TGTGCCAGCAGTGAACAAGGCAGGGTGACAGCTTTCTTT.

The rearrangement uses TRBV10-3 and TRBJ1-2; tentatively, D is TRBD1 (6 bases). Trimming took 10 bases from V and 0 from J, leaving 18 bases between them. The CDR3 is 15 amino acids. Germline V CDR1 and CDR2: ENHRY, SYGVKD. CDR3 residues: CARLVFGQTNYGYTF. The CDR3 DNA follows: TGTGCCAGGCTTGTTTTTGGACAGACTAACTATGGCTACACCTTC.